The 10 T cell receptor beta chains in this list originate from one sample, sequenced in a study of OX40 agonist ivuxolimab in advanced cancers. The table came from immunoSEQ multiplex PCR; TCRdb's copy has only in-frame clones and leaves some out. This table holds around 150,000 clones, around 93% found once. The starting material was CD4+ or CD8+ T cells sorted from blood, obtained in a trial of the OX40 agonist ivuxolimab. These receptors all stem from an adult with an advanced solid tumor such as melanoma, head and neck, liver or kidney cancer.

CDR3 residues: CASSLVTGGPSEAFF. The CDR3 DNA reads TGTGCCAGCAGCTTAGTAACAGGGGGCCCCTCTGAAGCTTTCTTT. V usage is TRBV7-9 and J usage is TRBJ1-1; TRBD1 matches at 9 bases. V shed 1 base and J 6 bases; nucleotides not matched to a gene: 6. The germline V gene has CDR1 SEHNR and CDR2 FQNEAQ (reference sequence). The CDR3 sequence is 15 residues long.

This sequence joins TRBV28 and TRBJ2-7; the D is unclear. V was shortened by 8 bases and J by 0 bases, with 5 bases between the two germline ends. Looked up from germline, CDR1 is MDHEN and CDR2 is SYDVKM. The CDR3 is made up of 11 amino acids. CDR3 nucleotide sequence: TGTGCCAGCCCAAGCTCCTACGAGCAGTACTTC. This sequence encodes CASPSSYEQYF.

This clone was picked up a small number of times. The gene calls are TRBV14 and TRBJ2-5; 7 bases are shared with TRBD1. CDR1 is SGHDN and CDR2 is FVKESK in the germline V gene. Germline trimming cut 4 bases from V and 1 base from J; bases unmatched to any gene: 6. The CDR3 consists of 15 residues. CDR3 bases: TGTGCCAGCAGCCCTACACAGGGGTCCCAAGAGACCCAGTACTTC. Protein: CASSPTQGSQETQYF.

This clone was observed a single time. The chain couples TRBV4-3 to TRBJ1-2, with unresolved D. The CDR3 covers 14 residues. V shed 4 bases and J shed 8 bases, with 17 bases lying between them. Looked up from germline, CDR1 is LGHNA and CDR2 is YSLEER. The CDR3 coding sequence is TGCGCCAGCAGCCGACGAAGGGAGGACCGAGGCTACACCTTC. It specifies CASSRRREDRGYTF.

The sample holds one count of this clone. The chain carries TRBV7-3 and TRBJ2-1, with TRBD2 matching 10 bases. The trim removed 3 bases at V and 9 bases at J, leaving 8 bases unmatched. Germline V lookup: CDR1 SGHTA, CDR2 FQGTGA. This CDR3 comprises 15 residues. As DNA, the CDR3 is TGTGCCAGCAGCTTTTCTCTAGCGGGAGTTGGTGAGCAGTTCTTC. Translating gives CASSFSLAGVGEQFF.

The V and J genes are TRBV6-1 and TRBJ1-5, with D unclear. Germline V gene data show CDR1 as MNHNS and CDR2 as SASEGT. CDR3 length equals 13 residues. Trimming cost V 2 bases and J 9 bases, with 11 bases left between them. The CDR3 spells CASSESRQGPQHF. The CDR3 DNA sequence: TGTGCCAGCAGTGAATCGAGACAAGGGCCCCAGCATTTT.

The chain has TRBV9 and TRBJ1-2; 7 bases are shared with TRBD1. CDR1 SGDLS and CDR2 YYNGEE come from the germline V gene. V lost 4 bases to trimming and J lost 3 bases; unmatched junction nucleotides: 9. The CDR3 is 15 amino acids. The CDR3 is CASSFSDRVHYGYTF. The CDR3 DNA sequence: TGTGCCAGCAGCTTCTCAGACAGGGTCCACTATGGCTACACCTTC.

The chain couples TRBV7-2 to TRBJ2-5; D call uncertain. V was pared by 7 bases and J by 1 base, with 10 bases between. The CDR3 has 13 amino acids. Germline V lookup: CDR1 SGHTA, CDR2 FQGNSA. This chain's CDR3 is CASTVTRQETQYF. The CDR3 coding sequence is TGTGCCAGCACCGTGACACGCCAAGAGACCCAGTACTTC.

The J gene is TRBJ1-5, the V gene TRBV27; no definite D call. The CDR3 covers 15 residues. Germline CDR1 MNHEY, CDR2 SMNVEV (reference sequence). The germline V and J ends were trimmed by 1 base and 3 bases, with 10 bases remaining between them. The CDR3 spells CASSLWGEYNQPQHF. DNA for the CDR3: TGTGCCAGCAGTTTATGGGGTGAATACAATCAGCCCCAGCATTTT.

The chain joins TRBV11-2 to TRBJ2-7; tentative D call: TRBD2 (6 bases). With 1 base removed from V and 6 bases from J, the gap between germline ends came to 16 bases. The germline V gene has CDR1 SGHAT and CDR2 FQNNGV. CDR3 length: 15 amino acids. CDR3 in amino acids: CASSLARNGGGEQYF. The DNA for the CDR3 is TGTGCCAGCAGCTTAGCCCGAAATGGGGGAGGCGAGCAGTACTTC.